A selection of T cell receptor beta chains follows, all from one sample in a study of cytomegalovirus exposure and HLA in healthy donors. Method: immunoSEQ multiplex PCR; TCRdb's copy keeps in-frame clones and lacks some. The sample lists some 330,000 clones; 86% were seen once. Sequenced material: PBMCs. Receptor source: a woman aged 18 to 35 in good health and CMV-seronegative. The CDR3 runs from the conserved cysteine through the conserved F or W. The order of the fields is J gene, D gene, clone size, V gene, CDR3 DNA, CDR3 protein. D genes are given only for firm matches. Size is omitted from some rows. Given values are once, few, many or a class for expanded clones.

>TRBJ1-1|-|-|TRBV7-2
TGTGCCAGCAGCGCTGGGCAGTCGAACACTGAAGCTTTCTTT
CASSAGQSNTEAFF
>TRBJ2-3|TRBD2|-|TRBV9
TGTGCCAGCAGCGCCTTAGCGGGAGAGTCAGATACGCAGTATTTT
CASSALAGESDTQYF
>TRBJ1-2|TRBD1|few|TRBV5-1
TGCGCCAGCAGCCAGGGACAGGGAGGTGGCTACACCTTC
CASSQGQGGGYTF
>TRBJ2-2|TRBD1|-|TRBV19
TGTGCCAGTAGTAGACAGGGCGAGACCGGGGAGCTGTTTTTT
CASSRQGETGELFF
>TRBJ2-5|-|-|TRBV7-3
TGTGCCAGCAGCTTAGACCCCGGGGAGACCCAGTACTTC
CASSLDPGETQYF
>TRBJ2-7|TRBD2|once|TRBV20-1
TGCAGTGCAACTAGCGGGAGGGAGCAGTACTTC
CSATSGREQYF
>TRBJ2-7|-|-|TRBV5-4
TGTGCCAGCAGCCTCGACTTGACCTACGAGCAGTACTTC
CASSLDLTYEQYF
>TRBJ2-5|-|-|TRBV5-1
TGCGCCAGCAGCCCAGCCGGGACTGAGGGGACCCAGTACTTC
CASSPAGTEGTQYF
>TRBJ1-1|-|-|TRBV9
TGTGCCAGCAGCGACTTGGGGGACAATGAAGCTTTCTTT
CASSDLGDNEAFF
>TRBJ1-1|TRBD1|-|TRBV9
TGTGCCAGCAGCGCCGGGACAGGAGGAGCTTTCTTT
CASSAGTGGAFF